Following are 21 T cell receptor beta chains from one sample sequenced in a study of T-cell memory formation after mild COVID-19 (dated by TCRdb to 2020 to 2023). The library was generated by 5' RACE. TCRdb lists the instrument as Illumina NovaSeq 6000. TCRdb's own reprocessing of the public reads used fastp at Q25 and MiXCR and kept productive beta chains. Each record represents a unique CDR3 protein, reported with the most common genes and DNA among its rows. For this sample there are 310,000 or so distinct CDR3 sequences; about 16% appear just once. 22% of the sample is in the top ten clones. Sequencing used PBMCs or a T cell subset sorted from them (not recorded which). All receptors come from a man younger than 35 who had mild COVID-19 (a few samples of this study predate the infection). The sample titles of this study are shuffled in the database, so cell type and time point are left out; the donor was told from shared clones.

V usage is TRBV20-1 and J usage is TRBJ1-6; TRBD1 might be the D (6 bases). This CDR3 is 16 amino acids long. Germline CDR1 DFQATT, CDR2 SNEGSKA (reference sequence). V shed 1 base and J shed 10 bases, with 20 bases lying between them. CDR3 amino acids: CSARVPSGAQRSPLHF. CDR3 nucleotide sequence: TGCAGTGCTAGAGTCCCATCAGGGGCGCAAAGGTCACCCCTCCACTTT.

This clonotype came up a few times. This chain uses TRBV5-6 with TRBJ1-3; D is ambiguous. Germline V gene data show CDR1 as SGHDT and CDR2 as YYEEEE. V gave up 1 base and J gave up 0 bases, with 11 bases separating them. The CDR3 spans 16 residues. The DNA of the CDR3 is TGTGCCAGCAGCTTGTGGGCGGTCATCTCTGGAAACACCATATATTTT. It codes for CASSLWAVISGNTIYF.

This clonotype was seen only a few times. V usage is TRBV12-3 or TRBV12-4 and J usage is TRBJ2-3; the D gene is possibly TRBD2 (5 bases). The V end lost 5 bases, the J end lost 7 bases, and 13 bases lay between the germline ends. The CDR3 is made up of 13 amino acids. The CDR3 protein is CASSLLLAHTQYF. Here the CDR3 DNA reads TGTGCCAGCAGTCTCCTCCTAGCTCATACGCAGTATTTT.

J is TRBJ2-1 and V is TRBV12-3 or TRBV12-4; D possibly corresponds to TRBD1 (7 bases). This CDR3 has 14 residues. Deletions cut 5 bases from V and 9 bases from J, with 17 bases between. The CDR3 DNA sequence: TGTGCCAGCAGTCGACAGGGCCCTAGCGCTGAGCAGTTCTTC. Translation: CASSRQGPSAEQFF.

This chain links TRBV20-1 with TRBJ2-3; no clear D gene. Germline CDR1 is DFQATT and CDR2 is SNEGSKA (reference sequence). The CDR3 spans 13 residues. V was cut by 0 bases and J by 2 bases, with 6 bases left in between. CDR3 loop: CSARDALTDTQYF. Here the CDR3 DNA reads TGCAGTGCTAGAGATGCTCTCACAGATACGCAGTATTTT.

The chain uses TRBV7-9 and TRBJ2-5; TRBD2 matches 12 bases. The germline V gene has CDR1 SEHNR and CDR2 FQNEAQ (reference sequence). This CDR3 has 16 amino acids. V was pared by 2 bases and J by 5 bases, with 6 bases of the junction left unmatched. This CDR3 reads CASSLRLAGVHETQYF. CDR3 DNA: TGTGCCAGCAGCTTACGACTAGCGGGGGTTCACGAGACCCAGTACTTC.

The V call is TRBV6-6, the J call TRBJ1-2, with 7 nucleotides matching TRBD1. Germline V gene lookup returns CDR1 MNHNY and CDR2 SVGAGI (reference sequence). The CDR3 consists of 12 residues. Germline trimming cut 11 bases from V and 3 bases from J; bases unmatched to any gene: 6. CDR3 coding DNA: TGTGCCTCGTTGGGGACAGACTATGGCTACACCTTC. Residues: CASLGTDYGYTF.

This clonotype was recorded many times. This chain joins TRBV5-1 and TRBJ2-3; TRBD2 matches at 8 bases. This CDR3 has 15 amino acids. J was trimmed by 5 bases and V by 4 bases; bases with no gene match: 9. The germline CDR1 and CDR2 sequences are SGHRS and YFSETQ. CDR3 coding DNA: TGCGCCAGCAGCCTAGGGACTAGAACACTAGATACGCAGTATTTT. It yields the protein CASSLGTRTLDTQYF.

The chain employs TRBV7-6 and TRBJ2-3; TRBD2 agrees at 12 bases. J gave up 4 bases and V 5 bases, and 10 bases lay outside the gene matches. The CDR3 covers 17 residues. Germline CDR1 is SGHVS and CDR2 is FNYEAQ. The CDR3 DNA reads as TGTGCCAGCAGCCCGCTAGCGGGGGGGCCCCATTCAGATACGCAGTATTTT. It is translated as CASSPLAGGPHSDTQYF. The full variable domain, its missing parts supplied by reference TRBV7-6 and TRBJ2-3, is GAGVSQSPRYKVTKRGQDVALRCDPISGHVSLYWYRQALGQGPEFLTYFNYEAQQDKSGLPNDRFSAERPEGSISTLTIQRTEQRDSAMYRCASSPLAGGPHSDTQYFGPGTRLTVL.

In its sample, this clonotype was seen a few times. The rearrangement joins TRBV19 to TRBJ2-4, with D possibly TRBD2 on 6 matching bases. The CDR3 is made up of 17 amino acids. The germline gives CDR1 LNHDA, CDR2 SQIVND (reference sequence). V dropped 4 bases and J dropped 7 bases, with 23 bases sitting between them. CDR3 coding DNA: TGTGCCAGTAGTACCCTCGGAGGGGCACTCACGGCCAACATTCAGTACTTC. Translation gives CASSTLGGALTANIQYF.

This clonotype was detected only a few times. V and J are TRBV7-2 and TRBJ2-3; 10 bases agree with TRBD1. Trimming took 6 bases from V and 2 from J; bases not matched to a gene: 8. The CDR3 is made up of 16 amino acids. Germline V gives CDR1 SGHTA, CDR2 FQGNSA. The CDR3 reads CASRPGQGVNTDTQYF. The CDR3 DNA follows: TGTGCCAGCAGGCCTGGACAGGGGGTGAACACAGATACGCAGTATTTT.

Ten or more counts support this clonotype. This chain links TRBV11-2 with TRBJ2-2; the match to TRBD1 covers 9 bases. J was trimmed by 1 base and V by 6 bases; bases with no gene match: 6. Germline loops: CDR1 SGHAT, CDR2 FQNNGV. This CDR3 has 16 amino acids. The chain's CDR3 is CASSKRDRVNTGELFF. The CDR3 coding sequence is TGTGCCAGCAGTAAAAGGGACAGGGTGAACACCGGGGAGCTGTTTTTT.

This clonotype was seen more than once but under ten times. This chain connects TRBV5-1 to TRBJ1-1; 7 bases agree with TRBD1. The CDR3 has 15 amino acids. The trim removed 5 bases at V and 1 base at J, leaving 8 bases unmatched. In germline, CDR1 is SGHRS, CDR2 YFSETQ. Here the CDR3 DNA reads TGCGCCAGCAGAGGTCGGGACAGCCAGAACACTGAAGCTTTCTTT. Residues: CASRGRDSQNTEAFF. The whole variable domain, remainder taken from reference TRBV5-1 and TRBJ1-1, is KAGVTQTPRYLIKTRGQQVTLSCSPISGHRSVSWYQQTPGQGLQFLFEYFSETQRNKGNFPGRFSGRQFSNSRSEMNVSTLELGDSALYLCASRGRDSQNTEAFFGQGTRLTVV.

The gene calls are TRBV4-1 and TRBJ1-4, with TRBD1 as a possible D gene (5 bases). This CDR3 region has 15 residues. V lost 1 base and J lost 5, with 11 bases in between. CDR1 MGHRA and CDR2 YSYEKL come from the germline V gene. CDR3 protein: CASSQGGLLNEKLFF. CDR3 nucleotides: TGCGCCAGCAGCCAAGGGGGACTATTGAATGAAAAACTGTTTTTT.

This chain links TRBV20-1 with TRBJ1-6; no definite D call. The CDR3 spans 15 residues. Trimming took off 3 bases at V and 1 base at J, with 10 bases between the two ends. CDR1 and CDR2 (germline): DFQATT, SNEGSKA (reference sequence). The CDR3 sequence: CSASGRVSYNSPLHF. CDR3 bases: TGCAGTGCTAGCGGCCGGGTTTCCTATAATTCACCCCTCCACTTT.

This clonotype came up many times. This chain connects TRBV5-6 to TRBJ2-3; tentatively, D is TRBD2 (6 bases). Trimming removed 1 base at V and 7 bases at J, with 7 bases between. The CDR3 runs 12 residues. Germline assignment: CDR1 SGHDT and CDR2 YYEEEE. CDR3 loop: CASSLRDYTQYF. DNA of the CDR3: TGTGCCAGCAGCTTGCGGGACTATACGCAGTATTTT.

V usage is TRBV5-1 and J usage is TRBJ1-1; D is undetermined. This CDR3 comprises 14 residues. V lost 3 bases and J lost 6, with 15 bases in between. From germline, CDR1 is SGHRS and CDR2 YFSETQ. The CDR3 region is CASSSGSFGSEAFF. The CDR3 DNA is TGCGCCAGCAGCTCCGGTTCCTTTGGGTCTGAAGCTTTCTTT. The complete variable domain, with remaining parts taken from reference TRBV5-1 and TRBJ1-1, reads KAGVTQTPRYLIKTRGQQVTLSCSPISGHRSVSWYQQTPGQGLQFLFEYFSETQRNKGNFPGRFSGRQFSNSRSEMNVSTLELGDSALYLCASSSGSFGSEAFFGQGTRLTVV.

This clonotype turned up a few times. The gene calls are TRBV20-1 and TRBJ1-5; 7 positions match TRBD1. The CDR3 length is 17 residues. J lost 0 bases, V lost 2 bases, and 10 bases had no gene match. Germline V gene sequence: CDR1 DFQATT, CDR2 SNEGSKA (reference sequence). The CDR3 region is CSARPDRRGHSNQPQHF. CDR3 nucleotides: TGCAGTGCTAGACCTGACAGGAGGGGGCATAGCAATCAGCCCCAGCATTTT.

The chain joins TRBV10-3 to TRBJ1-2; maybe TRBD1 (5 bases). The V end lost 5 bases, the J end lost 0 bases, and 13 bases lay between the germline ends. Germline CDR1 is ENHRY and CDR2 is SYGVKD. This CDR3 spans 15 amino acids. CDR3 bases: TGTGCCATCAGTAAAGCTGAAGGGGCTAACTATGGCTACACCTTC. Residues: CAISKAEGANYGYTF.

V is TRBV29-1 and J is TRBJ1-1; 7 nucleotides line up with TRBD1. V lost 8 bases and J lost 0; bases outside the gene matches: 6. Germline lookup yields CDR1 SQVTM and CDR2 ANQGSEA. The CDR3 runs to 13 residues. CDR3 coding DNA: TGCAGCTCGATGACAGGGATGAACACTGAAGCTTTCTTT. The encoded protein is CSSMTGMNTEAFF.

This chain uses TRBV9 with TRBJ2-3, with TRBD2 as a possible D gene (5 bases). V was clipped by 0 bases and J by 2 bases, with 7 bases between them. The CDR3 extends over 14 amino acids. The germline V gene has CDR1 SGDLS and CDR2 YYNGEE. The CDR3 here is CASSVGENTDTQYF. The CDR3 region has the DNA TGTGCCAGCAGCGTAGGGGAGAACACAGATACGCAGTATTTT.